These T cell receptor beta chains were read from a single sample in a study of T cell repertoires in cytomegalovirus infection. TCRdb re-analysed the reads in MiXCR, keeping a single row per CDR3 protein. The data contain 200,000 or so distinct CDR3 sequences, 25% to 30% of them singletons. The specimen sequenced was PBMCs. These receptors all stem from a human donor in good health (CMV status not recorded). Some clones in this sample may be carry-over from other donors' samples. CDR3s include the opening cysteine and the closing phenylalanine or tryptophan. A D gene is named only where the DNA matches it firmly. For some rows the clone size is stated as once, few or many, or as a class when expanded; others skip it.

size | D | J | V | DNA | CDR3
. | TRBD1 | TRBJ2-7 | TRBV29-1 | TGCAGCGTAGTGACAGGGTTGGTCGAGCAGTACTTC | CSVVTGLVEQYF
. | . | TRBJ2-5 | TRBV29-1 | TGCAGCGTCGCCACAGGGTCCCAAGAGACCCAGTACTTC | CSVATGSQETQYF
few | TRBD1 | TRBJ2-5 | TRBV7-8 | TGTGCCAGCAAGGGACAGGGGGCAGAAGAGACCCAGTACTTC | CASKGQGAEETQYF
few | TRBD1 | TRBJ2-1 | TRBV20-1 | TGCAGTGCTAGGTTCCTGGGACAGCCTTACAATGAGCAGTTCTTC | CSARFLGQPYNEQFF
few | . | TRBJ1-3 | TRBV6-6 | TGTGCCAGCAGCCGAGGGACCACCATATATTTT | CASSRGTTIYF
few | . | TRBJ1-5 | TRBV6-6 | TGTGCCAGCAGTTACTCCCTCCTATCAGTGGAGATACGGGATCAGCCCCAGCATTTT | CASSYSLLSVEIRDQPQHF
. | . | TRBJ1-3 | TRBV10-3 | TGTGCCATCAGTGTCGCCAGAAACTCTGGAAACACCATATATTTT | CAISVARNSGNTIYF
. | . | TRBJ1-5 | TRBV6-2/TRBV6-3 | TGTGCCAGCAGGGAGGGGTTTAGCAATCAGCCCCAGCATTTT | CASREGFSNQPQHF
. | TRBD1 | TRBJ1-2 | TRBV19 | TGTGCCAGTAGTCCCGGGACAGCCGCTAATCAAGGCTACACCTTC | CASSPGTAANQGYTF
many | . | TRBJ1-2 | TRBV7-2 | TGTGCCAGCAGCTTAGGGACAGCAATAGGGGGCTATGGCTACACCTTC | CASSLGTAIGGYGYTF
. | TRBD1 | TRBJ2-5 | TRBV20-1 | TGCAGCCGGACAGGTGATGGGCAAGAGACCCAGTACTTC | CSRTGDGQETQYF
. | TRBD2 | TRBJ2-1 | TRBV7-2 | TGTGCCAGCAGCTTACGGGAGGGGGGGGCGGGTGAGCAGTTCTTC | CASSLREGGAGEQFF
. | TRBD1 | TRBJ2-5 | TRBV6-5 | TGTGCCAGCAGCCCCGGGACAGATAAGTACCAAGAGACCCAGTACTTC | CASSPGTDKYQETQYF
. | TRBD2 | TRBJ2-2 | TRBV11-2 | TGTGCCAGCAGCCTCCCTAGCGGGGGGACCCCGAACACCGGGGAGCTGTTTTTT | CASSLPSGGTPNTGELFF
few | . | TRBJ1-4 | TRBV7-8 | TGTGCCAGCAGCGCGGACGGTGCAACTAATGAAAAACTGTTTTTT | CASSADGATNEKLFF
few | . | TRBJ1-2 | TRBV28 | TGTGCCAGCAGTTCCGGCACCGGCGGCGGCTACACCTTC | CASSSGTGGGYTF
. | TRBD1 | TRBJ2-1 | TRBV7-8 | TGTGCCAGCAGCTTTTCGAGACAGGGGTCAACCGTCGCTTACCCCAATGAGCAGTTCTTC | CASSFSRQGSTVAYPNEQFF
few | . | TRBJ2-6 | TRBV5-4 | TGTGCCAGCAGCTTGATCCAGGGGAAAGGGGCCAACGTCCTGACTTTC | CASSLIQGKGANVLTF
. | . | TRBJ2-2 | TRBV5-6 | TGTGCCAGCAGCTTTATTCCCAGGGCCACGAACACCGGGGAGCTGTTTTTT | CASSFIPRATNTGELFF
. | . | TRBJ2-1 | TRBV5-1 | TGCGCCAGCATGCTACAGAATGAGCAGTTCTTC | CASMLQNEQFF
. | TRBD1 | TRBJ1-1 | TRBV19 | TGTGCCAGTAGTATAGACGGGACAGGGGGCGATTTGATCACTGAAGCTTTCTTT | CASSIDGTGGDLITEAFF
few | . | TRBJ2-5 | TRBV7-2 | TGTGCCAGCAGCTTAGACGGGGTTAGGGGTATGGAGACCCAGTACTTC | CASSLDGVRGMETQYF
many | TRBD1 | TRBJ1-4 | TRBV7-2 | TGTGCCAGCAGCTTAGAGCTTGAGGGGGCAGGTGAAAAACTGTTTTTT | CASSLELEGAGEKLFF
many | . | TRBJ1-3 | TRBV7-8 | TGTGCCAGCAGCTTAGGAGACGGAAACACCATATATTTT | CASSLGDGNTIYF
once | . | TRBJ1-5 | TRBV7-2 | TGTGCCGGCAGCTTAGCACGGGACCCCCGTGTGGGAAGCCAGCCCCAGCATTTT | CAGSLARDPRVGSQPQHF
. | . | TRBJ1-1 | TRBV7-2 | TGTGCCAGCAGCCCCCGACAGGCCGTGGAAACTGAAGCTTTCTTT | CASSPRQAVETEAFF
few | TRBD1 | TRBJ2-7 | TRBV20-1 | TGCAGTGCTAGAGACCGGGACAGGGTCCTCGACGAGCAGTACTTC | CSARDRDRVLDEQYF
. | . | TRBJ1-3 | TRBV25-1 | TGTGCCAGCAGTGGGGGAAACACCATATATTTT | CASSGGNTIYF
. | . | TRBJ1-1 | TRBV7-9 | TGTGCCAGCAGCCTAGGTAGCGTGAACACTGAAGCTTTCTTT | CASSLGSVNTEAFF